This is a list of T cell receptor beta chains from one sample in a study of PD-1 blockade in classical Hodgkin lymphoma. Method: immunoSEQ multiplex PCR; TCRdb's copy keeps in-frame clones and lacks some. The table has about 85,000 clones, approximately 90% seen once. The sample in question was peripheral blood mononuclear cells (PBMCs), obtained before the fourth cycle of nivolumab. Receptors were obtained from a human donor with classical Hodgkin lymphoma. CDR3s include the opening cysteine and the closing phenylalanine or tryptophan. The order of the fields is V gene, clone size, D gene, J gene, CDR3 protein, CDR3 DNA. A D gene is named only where the DNA matches it firmly. Clone size appears in some rows only: once, few, many, or a class for an expanded clone.

v_call: TRBV7-2
clone_size: -
d_call: -
j_call: TRBJ2-5
cdr3_aa: CASTENRAQETQYF
cdr3_nt: TGTGCCAGCACCGAGAACAGGGCACAAGAGACCCAGTACTTC

v_call: TRBV6-5
clone_size: many
d_call: -
j_call: TRBJ1-1
cdr3_aa: CASSYDVQMNTEAFF
cdr3_nt: TGTGCCAGCAGTTACGACGTACAGATGAACACTGAAGCTTTCTTT

v_call: TRBV28
clone_size: -
d_call: -
j_call: TRBJ2-7
cdr3_aa: CASSLGAPYEQYF
cdr3_nt: TGTGCCAGCAGTTTAGGAGCGCCCTACGAGCAGTACTTC

v_call: TRBV9
clone_size: -
d_call: -
j_call: TRBJ1-2
cdr3_aa: CASSVANLDRNGYTF
cdr3_nt: TGTGCCAGCAGCGTAGCCAACCTCGACAGGAATGGCTACACCTTC

v_call: TRBV11-2
clone_size: -
d_call: TRBD1
j_call: TRBJ1-2
cdr3_aa: CASSLVSGTGANGYTF
cdr3_nt: TGTGCCAGCAGCTTAGTTTCGGGGACAGGGGCTAATGGCTACACCTTC

v_call: TRBV6-5
clone_size: -
d_call: TRBD1
j_call: TRBJ1-5
cdr3_aa: CASKGQAHQPQHF
cdr3_nt: TGTGCCAGCAAGGGACAGGCCCACCAGCCCCAGCATTTT

v_call: TRBV7-2
clone_size: -
d_call: -
j_call: TRBJ1-5
cdr3_aa: CASSLRAGDQPQHF
cdr3_nt: TGTGCCAGCAGCTTACGGGCAGGGGATCAGCCCCAGCATTTT

v_call: TRBV18
clone_size: -
d_call: TRBD2
j_call: TRBJ2-3
cdr3_aa: CASSTSGRSTDTQYF
cdr3_nt: TGTGCCAGCTCAACTAGCGGGAGGAGCACAGATACGCAGTATTTT

v_call: TRBV5-6
clone_size: -
d_call: TRBD2
j_call: TRBJ2-5
cdr3_aa: CASSTNSGGAAETQYF
cdr3_nt: TGTGCCAGCAGCACCAATTCCGGGGGGGCAGCAGAGACCCAGTACTTC

v_call: TRBV27
clone_size: -
d_call: TRBD2
j_call: TRBJ2-5
cdr3_aa: CASSLSSGGYQETQYF
cdr3_nt: TGTGCCAGCAGTTTATCTAGCGGGGGGTACCAAGAGACCCAGTACTTC

v_call: TRBV4-2
clone_size: -
d_call: TRBD1
j_call: TRBJ2-1
cdr3_aa: CASSQDGTGYNEQFF
cdr3_nt: TGTGCCAGCAGCCAAGATGGGACAGGTTACAATGAGCAGTTCTTC

v_call: TRBV15
clone_size: -
d_call: -
j_call: TRBJ2-7
cdr3_aa: CATSSYSGVPYEQYF
cdr3_nt: TGTGCCACCAGCAGCTACTCCGGTGTCCCCTACGAGCAGTACTTC

v_call: TRBV6-1
clone_size: -
d_call: -
j_call: TRBJ1-5
cdr3_aa: CASNLDLGSNQPQHF
cdr3_nt: TGTGCCAGCAATTTGGACCTGGGGAGCAATCAGCCCCAGCATTTT

v_call: TRBV5-1
clone_size: -
d_call: -
j_call: TRBJ2-3
cdr3_aa: CASSLDGAGEADTQYF
cdr3_nt: TGCGCCAGCAGCTTGGACGGCGCAGGGGAGGCAGATACGCAGTATTTT

v_call: TRBV29-1
clone_size: -
d_call: -
j_call: TRBJ1-2
cdr3_aa: CSAPGGGDYGYTF
cdr3_nt: TGCAGCGCCCCGGGAGGAGGGGACTATGGCTACACCTTC

v_call: TRBV6-5
clone_size: -
d_call: -
j_call: TRBJ2-7
cdr3_aa: CASSGGVGTGEQYF
cdr3_nt: TGTGCCAGCAGTGGCGGCGTGGGGACGGGCGAGCAGTACTTC

v_call: TRBV9
clone_size: -
d_call: -
j_call: TRBJ2-1
cdr3_aa: CASSVEPLAGGPDNEQFF
cdr3_nt: TGTGCCAGCAGCGTGGAACCCTTAGCAGGGGGGCCGGACAATGAGCAGTTCTTC

v_call: TRBV30
clone_size: few
d_call: -
j_call: TRBJ1-1
cdr3_aa: CARTQGREGTEAFF
cdr3_nt: TGTGCCCGTACTCAGGGGAGAGAGGGGACTGAAGCTTTCTTT

v_call: TRBV4-2
clone_size: -
d_call: -
j_call: TRBJ1-6
cdr3_aa: CASSHKPGRRNSPLHF
cdr3_nt: TGTGCCAGCAGCCACAAACCGGGACGGAGGAATTCACCCCTCCACTTT

v_call: TRBV6-6
clone_size: -
d_call: -
j_call: TRBJ2-5
cdr3_aa: CASSYSDGLLKETQYF
cdr3_nt: TGTGCCAGCAGTTACTCCGACGGATTATTGAAAGAGACCCAGTACTTC

v_call: TRBV25-1
clone_size: -
d_call: -
j_call: TRBJ2-3
cdr3_aa: CASSEEVWGSQYF
cdr3_nt: TGTGCCAGCAGTGAAGAGGTGTGGGGTTCGCAGTATTTT

v_call: TRBV27
clone_size: -
d_call: TRBD1
j_call: TRBJ1-5
cdr3_aa: CASSLTGTQPQHF
cdr3_nt: TGTGCCAGCAGTTTGACAGGGACTCAGCCCCAGCATTTT

v_call: TRBV11-1
clone_size: -
d_call: -
j_call: TRBJ1-6
cdr3_aa: CASSLGQTYNSPLHF
cdr3_nt: TGTGCCAGCAGCCTCGGACAGACCTATAATTCACCCCTCCACTTT

v_call: TRBV19
clone_size: -
d_call: TRBD1
j_call: TRBJ2-7
cdr3_aa: CASRASDRATYEQYF
cdr3_nt: TGTGCCAGTAGGGCATCGGACAGGGCTACCTACGAGCAGTACTTC

v_call: TRBV6-6
clone_size: -
d_call: -
j_call: TRBJ1-4
cdr3_aa: CASSSEKLFF
cdr3_nt: TGTGCCAGCAGTTCTGAAAAACTGTTTTTT

v_call: TRBV6-1
clone_size: -
d_call: TRBD1
j_call: TRBJ1-5
cdr3_aa: CASSESRGRRLDQPQHF
cdr3_nt: TGTGCCAGCAGTGAATCGAGGGGGCGCAGGTTAGATCAGCCCCAGCATTTT

v_call: TRBV15
clone_size: -
d_call: -
j_call: TRBJ2-1
cdr3_aa: CATSIHTTGNEQFF
cdr3_nt: TGTGCCACCAGCATTCACACAACGGGCAATGAGCAGTTCTTC

v_call: TRBV6-6
clone_size: -
d_call: -
j_call: TRBJ2-7
cdr3_aa: CASRPGQGFDEQYF
cdr3_nt: TGCGCCAGCAGACCGGGTCAAGGATTCGACGAGCAGTACTTC

v_call: TRBV7-2
clone_size: -
d_call: -
j_call: TRBJ2-7
cdr3_aa: CASSLVLNRAYEQYF
cdr3_nt: TGTGCCAGCAGCTTAGTCCTGAACAGGGCCTACGAGCAGTACTTC

v_call: TRBV5-6
clone_size: -
d_call: -
j_call: TRBJ1-2
cdr3_aa: CASGTDRFYGYTF
cdr3_nt: TGTGCCAGCGGAACAGACAGATTCTATGGCTACACCTTC

v_call: TRBV27
clone_size: -
d_call: -
j_call: TRBJ2-7
cdr3_aa: CASSFGRGSSYEQYF
cdr3_nt: TGTGCCAGCAGTTTTGGGCGGGGAAGCTCCTACGAGCAGTACTTC

v_call: TRBV30
clone_size: -
d_call: TRBD1
j_call: TRBJ2-7
cdr3_aa: CAWSKLVTGVGEQYF
cdr3_nt: TGTGCCTGGAGTAAGCTAGTGACAGGGGTGGGCGAGCAGTACTTC

v_call: TRBV9
clone_size: -
d_call: -
j_call: TRBJ1-5
cdr3_aa: CASSSDTGNQPQHF
cdr3_nt: TGTGCCAGCAGCTCGGACACTGGGAATCAGCCCCAGCATTTT

v_call: TRBV4-3
clone_size: -
d_call: TRBD2
j_call: TRBJ2-1
cdr3_aa: CASSPGTSGASNEQFF
cdr3_nt: TGCGCCAGCAGCCCCGGGACTAGCGGGGCATCCAATGAGCAGTTCTTC

v_call: TRBV6-6
clone_size: -
d_call: -
j_call: TRBJ2-1
cdr3_aa: CASSYSRGAYNEQFF
cdr3_nt: TGTGCCAGCAGTTACAGCCGGGGGGCATACAATGAGCAGTTCTTC

v_call: TRBV9
clone_size: -
d_call: -
j_call: TRBJ1-6
cdr3_aa: CATQGEDGNSPLHF
cdr3_nt: TGTGCCACCCAAGGGGAAGACGGGAATTCACCCCTCCACTTT

v_call: TRBV18
clone_size: -
d_call: -
j_call: TRBJ2-7
cdr3_aa: CASSPPYPRNSYEQYF
cdr3_nt: TGTGCCAGCTCACCACCCTACCCCCGGAACTCCTACGAGCAGTACTTC

v_call: TRBV4-2
clone_size: -
d_call: -
j_call: TRBJ1-3
cdr3_aa: CASSQVGFGVSGNTIYF
cdr3_nt: TGTGCCAGCAGCCAAGTAGGATTTGGTGTGTCTGGAAACACCATATATTTT

v_call: TRBV11-2
clone_size: once
d_call: TRBD1
j_call: TRBJ2-5
cdr3_aa: CASRKPGQGGETQYF
cdr3_nt: TGTGCCAGCAGAAAACCGGGACAGGGGGGAGAGACCCAGTACTTC

v_call: TRBV5-1
clone_size: -
d_call: TRBD1
j_call: TRBJ2-7
cdr3_aa: CASSSDRAGYEQYF
cdr3_nt: TGCGCCAGCAGCTCGGACAGGGCAGGGTACGAGCAGTACTTC

v_call: TRBV6-5
clone_size: -
d_call: -
j_call: TRBJ2-7
cdr3_aa: CASRRDFYEQYF
cdr3_nt: TGTGCCAGCAGGCGGGACTTCTACGAGCAGTACTTC

v_call: TRBV2
clone_size: -
d_call: TRBD1
j_call: TRBJ1-6
cdr3_aa: CASTQGDWSPLHF
cdr3_nt: TGTGCCAGCACGCAGGGGGATTGGTCACCCCTCCACTTT

v_call: TRBV19
clone_size: -
d_call: -
j_call: TRBJ2-1
cdr3_aa: CASSIGDGSSYNEQFF
cdr3_nt: TGTGCCAGTAGTATAGGGGATGGTAGCTCCTACAATGAGCAGTTCTTC

v_call: TRBV7-2
clone_size: -
d_call: -
j_call: TRBJ2-7
cdr3_aa: CASSGRSGEQYF
cdr3_nt: TGTGCCAGCAGCGGCCGGTCTGGGGAGCAGTACTTC

v_call: TRBV4-1
clone_size: -
d_call: TRBD1
j_call: TRBJ1-5
cdr3_aa: CASSQDPRQGGQPQHF
cdr3_nt: TGCGCCAGCAGCCAAGATCCCCGACAGGGCGGGCAGCCCCAGCATTTT

v_call: TRBV30
clone_size: -
d_call: TRBD1
j_call: TRBJ1-6
cdr3_aa: CAWSPGTEYNSPLHF
cdr3_nt: TGTGCCTGGAGCCCCGGGACAGAGTATAATTCACCCCTCCACTTT

v_call: TRBV5-8
clone_size: -
d_call: TRBD2
j_call: TRBJ2-3
cdr3_aa: CASSFGTKSTDTQYF
cdr3_nt: TGTGCCAGCAGCTTTGGGACTAAAAGCACAGATACGCAGTATTTT

v_call: TRBV6-6
clone_size: -
d_call: TRBD2
j_call: TRBJ2-3
cdr3_aa: CASSWTSGGGDTQYF
cdr3_nt: TGTGCCAGCAGTTGGACTAGCGGGGGTGGAGATACGCAGTATTTT

v_call: TRBV19
clone_size: -
d_call: TRBD1
j_call: TRBJ2-5
cdr3_aa: CASRSGGQETQYF
cdr3_nt: TGTGCCAGTAGGTCAGGGGGTCAAGAGACCCAGTACTTC

v_call: TRBV15
clone_size: many
d_call: TRBD1
j_call: TRBJ1-2
cdr3_aa: CATSSGTGVYGYTF
cdr3_nt: TGTGCCACCAGCTCTGGGACAGGGGTCTATGGCTACACCTTC

v_call: TRBV18
clone_size: -
d_call: -
j_call: TRBJ2-3
cdr3_aa: CASSPTWAELDTQYF
cdr3_nt: TGTGCCAGCTCACCCACTTGGGCCGAGTTGGATACGCAGTATTTT

v_call: TRBV7-9
clone_size: -
d_call: -
j_call: TRBJ2-7
cdr3_aa: CASSVPGANYEQYF
cdr3_nt: TGTGCCAGCAGCGTGCCGGGGGCGAACTACGAGCAGTACTTC

v_call: TRBV28
clone_size: -
d_call: TRBD1
j_call: TRBJ2-3
cdr3_aa: CASSYPASSWDSPSSSTDTQYF
cdr3_nt: TGTGCCAGCAGCTATCCTGCAAGCTCGTGGGACAGTCCCTCCTCTAGCACAGATACGCAGTATTTT

v_call: TRBV6-6
clone_size: -
d_call: -
j_call: TRBJ2-2
cdr3_aa: CASSYRFGLFF
cdr3_nt: TGTGCCAGCAGTTACCGATTCGGGCTGTTTTTT